This TCR beta chain was documented in a study of response to subunit inactivated influenza vaccine. MiXCR, applied by TCRdb to the RT-PCR reads, yields one record per CDR3 protein. The table shows 400,000 to 550,000 distinct CDR3 sequences, with 25% occurring only once. Details on this clonotype: What it binds is not known.

Germline CDR1 and CDR2: LGHDT and YNNKEL (reference sequence). The ends were cut back, 10 bases at V and 1 base at J, with 16 bases in the middle. This CDR3 has 14 residues. Study results and caveats: After each seasonal influenza vaccination, few new T cells are recruited, the authors suggested.

Sequencing was performed on CD4+ T cells sorted from PBMCs, taken roughly 5 days after vaccination. The sequence derives from a man in his fifties who received an inactivated influenza vaccine. The genes are TRBV3-1 and TRBJ1-1; TRBD1 might be the D (6 bases). The CDR3 DNA reads as TGTGCCACCTCCTTAGGACAGACGAACACTGAAGCTTTCTTT. Its translation: CATSLGQTNTEAFF. Full variable domain (outside the CDR3, taken from reference TRBV3-1 and TRBJ1-1): DTAVSQTPKYLVTQMGNDKSIKCEQNLGHDTMYWYKQDSKKFLKIMFSYNNKELIINETVPNRFSPKSPDKAHLNLHINSLELGDSAVYFCATSLGQTNTEAFFGQGTRLTVV.